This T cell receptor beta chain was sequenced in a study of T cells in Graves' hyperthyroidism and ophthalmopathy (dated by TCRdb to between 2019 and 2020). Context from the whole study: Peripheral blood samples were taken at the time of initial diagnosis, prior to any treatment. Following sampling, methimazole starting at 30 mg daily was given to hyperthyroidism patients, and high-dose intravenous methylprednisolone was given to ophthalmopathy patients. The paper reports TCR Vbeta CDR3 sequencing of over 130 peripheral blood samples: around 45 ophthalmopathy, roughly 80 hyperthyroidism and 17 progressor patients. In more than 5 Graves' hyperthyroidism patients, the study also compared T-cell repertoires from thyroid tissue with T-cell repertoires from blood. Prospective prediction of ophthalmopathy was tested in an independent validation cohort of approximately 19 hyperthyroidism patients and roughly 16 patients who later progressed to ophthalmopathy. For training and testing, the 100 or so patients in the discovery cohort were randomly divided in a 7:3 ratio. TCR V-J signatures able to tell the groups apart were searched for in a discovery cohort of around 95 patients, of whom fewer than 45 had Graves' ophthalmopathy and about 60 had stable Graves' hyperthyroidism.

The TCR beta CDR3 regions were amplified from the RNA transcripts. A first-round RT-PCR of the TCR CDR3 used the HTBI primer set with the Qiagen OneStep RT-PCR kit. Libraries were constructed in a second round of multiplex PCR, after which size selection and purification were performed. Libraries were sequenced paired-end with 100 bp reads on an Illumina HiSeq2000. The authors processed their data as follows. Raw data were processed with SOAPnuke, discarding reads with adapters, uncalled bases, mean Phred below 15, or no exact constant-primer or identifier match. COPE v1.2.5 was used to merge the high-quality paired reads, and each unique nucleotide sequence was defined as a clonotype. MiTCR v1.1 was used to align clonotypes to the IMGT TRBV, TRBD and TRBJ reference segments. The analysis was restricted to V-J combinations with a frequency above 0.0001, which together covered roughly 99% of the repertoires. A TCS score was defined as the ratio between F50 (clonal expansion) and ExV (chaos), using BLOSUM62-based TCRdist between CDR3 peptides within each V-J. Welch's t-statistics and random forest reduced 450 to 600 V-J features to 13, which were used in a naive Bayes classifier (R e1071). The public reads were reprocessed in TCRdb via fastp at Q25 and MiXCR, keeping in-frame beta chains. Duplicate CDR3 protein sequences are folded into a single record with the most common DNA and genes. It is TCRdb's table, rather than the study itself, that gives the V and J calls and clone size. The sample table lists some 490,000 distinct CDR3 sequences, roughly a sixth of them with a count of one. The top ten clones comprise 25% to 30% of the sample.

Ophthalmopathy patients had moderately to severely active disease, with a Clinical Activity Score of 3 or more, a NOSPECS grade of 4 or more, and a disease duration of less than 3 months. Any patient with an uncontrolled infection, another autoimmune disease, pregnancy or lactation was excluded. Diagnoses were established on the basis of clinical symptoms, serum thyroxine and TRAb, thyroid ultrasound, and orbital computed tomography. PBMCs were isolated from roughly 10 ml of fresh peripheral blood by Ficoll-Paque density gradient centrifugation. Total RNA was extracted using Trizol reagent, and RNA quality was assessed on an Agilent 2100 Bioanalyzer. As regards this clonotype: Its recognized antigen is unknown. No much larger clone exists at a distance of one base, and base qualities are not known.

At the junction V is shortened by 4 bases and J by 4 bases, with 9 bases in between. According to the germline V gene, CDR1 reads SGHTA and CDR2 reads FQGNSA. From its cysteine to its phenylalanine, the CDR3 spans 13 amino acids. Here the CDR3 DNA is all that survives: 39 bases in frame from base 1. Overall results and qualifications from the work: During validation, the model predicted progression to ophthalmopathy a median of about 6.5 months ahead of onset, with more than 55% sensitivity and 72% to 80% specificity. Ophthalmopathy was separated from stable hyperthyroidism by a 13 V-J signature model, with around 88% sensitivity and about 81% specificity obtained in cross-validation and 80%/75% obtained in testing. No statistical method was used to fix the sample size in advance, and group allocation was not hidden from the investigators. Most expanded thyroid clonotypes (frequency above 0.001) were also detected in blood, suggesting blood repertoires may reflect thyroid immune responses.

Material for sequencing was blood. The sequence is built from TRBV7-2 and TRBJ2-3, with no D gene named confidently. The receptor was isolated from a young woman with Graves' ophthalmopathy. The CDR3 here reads CASSSTKADTQYF. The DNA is TGTGCCAGCAGCTCTACTAAGGCAGATACGCAGTATTTT. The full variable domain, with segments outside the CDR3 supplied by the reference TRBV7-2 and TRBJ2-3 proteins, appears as GAGVSQSPSNKVTEKGKDVELRCDPISGHTALYWYRQSLGQGLEFLIYFQGNSAPDKSGLPSDRFSAERTGGSVSTLTIQRTQQEDSAVYLCASSSTKADTQYFGPGTRLTVL.